This paragraph reports one T cell receptor (beta chain). This clonotype was counted many times. The clone's antigen remains unknown. No much larger clone exists at a distance of one base, and base qualities are not known. The sample belongs to a study of Graves' ophthalmopathy and Graves' hyperthyroidism (dated by TCRdb to the late 2010s). Regarding the study in general: Peripheral blood was collected at initial diagnosis, prior to any treatment. The study used TCR beta repertoire signatures to distinguish Graves' ophthalmopathy from Graves' hyperthyroidism and to predict progression to ophthalmopathy. In total, 120 to 150 blood samples were TCR-sequenced: approximately 42 ophthalmopathy, some 75 hyperthyroidism and some 17 hyperthyroidism-to-ophthalmopathy patients. A discovery set of about a hundred patients (roughly 41 ophthalmopathy, about 58 stable hyperthyroidism) was enrolled to explore V-J signatures distinguishing ophthalmopathy from hyperthyroidism. The independent validation cohort included 18 hyperthyroidism patients plus 17 patients who later progressed from hyperthyroidism to ophthalmopathy. In six hyperthyroidism patients, the T-cell repertoire of thyroid tissue was compared with the T-cell repertoire of blood. Following sampling, methimazole starting at 30 mg daily was administered to hyperthyroidism patients, and high-dose intravenous methylprednisolone was administered to ophthalmopathy patients. For training and testing, the 100 or so patients in the discovery cohort were randomly divided in a 7:3 ratio.

Patients with ophthalmopathy had moderately to severely active disease, with a Clinical Activity Score of 3 or more, a NOSPECS grade of 4 or more, and a disease duration of less than 3 months. Patients with other autoimmune diseases, uncontrolled infections, pregnancy or lactation were excluded from the study. Diagnosis was based on clinical symptoms, serum thyroxine, TRAb, thyroid ultrasound and orbital computed tomography. PBMCs were isolated from approximately 10 ml of fresh peripheral blood by Ficoll-Paque density gradient centrifugation. Total RNA was extracted using Trizol reagent, and RNA quality was checked on an Agilent 2100 Bioanalyzer. For repertoire sequencing, the TCR beta CDR3 regions were amplified from RNA transcripts. A first-round RT-PCR used HTBI primers with the Qiagen OneStep RT-PCR kit, followed by a second-round multiplex PCR, size selection and purification. Libraries were sequenced paired-end with 100 bp reads on an Illumina HiSeq2000. Per the authors' processing: SOAPnuke was used for read processing, and reads with adapters, uncalled bases, a mean Phred below 15, or no exact constant-primer or identifier match were discarded. High-quality paired reads were merged with COPE v1.2.5. Each unique nucleotide sequence was defined as a clonotype, and clonotypes were aligned to IMGT TRB V, D and J references with MiTCR v1.1. Only V-J combinations with frequency above 0.0001 were analysed, covering approximately 99% of repertoires. For each V-J combination, a TCR clonal expansion and chaos score was defined as the ratio of F50 clonal expansion to chaos observed in the TCRdist matrix. Welch's t-statistics and random forest were used to narrow the features down to approximately twelve V-J combinations, which were then fed into a naive Bayes classifier. The Morisita-Horn index was used to measure how similar the thyroid and blood repertoires were. The raw public reads went through TCRdb reprocessing: fastp at Q25, MiXCR clone calling, in-frame beta chains kept. A single entry per CDR3 protein holds the most common genes and DNA from its merged rows. For this entry, the V and J calls and clone size follow TCRdb and not the study's own pipeline. The sample contains around 470,000 distinct CDR3 sequences, over 13% of them found a single time. Roughly 9.8% of the sample goes to the ten largest clones.

Study-wide findings and limitations: In validation, the model predicted ophthalmopathy progression with about 71% sensitivity and 72% to 80% specificity; 12 predicted patients were CT-confirmed with GO in a median of approximately six months. In cross-validation, the 13-signature model distinguished ophthalmopathy from stable hyperthyroidism with 85% to 90% sensitivity and 81.08% specificity, and in the test set the corresponding values were about 80% and 75%. Most of the expanded thyroid clonotypes with a frequency above 0.001 were also detected in blood, and it was suggested that the thyroid immune response may be reflected by blood repertoires. Sample size was not predetermined statistically, and investigators were not blinded to group allocation.

The sequencing sample was made of blood. The receptor comes from a woman in her twenties or thirties with Graves' ophthalmopathy. Donor details come from another sample of the same person, matched by shared clones.

The nucleotide sequence reads as follows: TGTGCCAGCAGCTTGGGGGCCCGGATGAACACTGAAGCTTTCTTT. It is translated as CASSLGARMNTEAFF. The chain is made from TRBV7-9 and TRBJ1-1; the D gene is perhaps TRBD1, from 6 matching bases. V is cut by 3 bases and J by 0 bases, and the space between the germline ends is 11 bases. CDR1 SEHNR and CDR2 FQNEAQ were looked up in the germline V gene (reference sequence). The cysteine opens and the phenylalanine closes a CDR3 of 15 amino acids. This entry keeps only the CDR3 DNA: 45 bases, framed from base 1.